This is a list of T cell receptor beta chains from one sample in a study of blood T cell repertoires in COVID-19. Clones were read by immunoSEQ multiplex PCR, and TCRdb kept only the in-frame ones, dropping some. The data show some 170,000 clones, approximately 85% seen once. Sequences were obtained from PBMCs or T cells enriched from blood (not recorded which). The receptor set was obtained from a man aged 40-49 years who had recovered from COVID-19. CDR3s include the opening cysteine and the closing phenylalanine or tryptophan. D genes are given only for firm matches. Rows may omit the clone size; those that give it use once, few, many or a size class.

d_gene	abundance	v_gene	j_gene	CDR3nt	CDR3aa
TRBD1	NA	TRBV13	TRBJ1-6	TGTGCCAGCAGCCATACAGGGGGTGATTCACCCCTCCACTTT	CASSHTGGDSPLHF
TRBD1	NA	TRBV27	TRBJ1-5	TGTGCCAGCAGTTCCTGGACAGGAAATCAGCCCCAGCATTTT	CASSSWTGNQPQHF
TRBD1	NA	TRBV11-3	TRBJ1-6	TGTGCCAGCAGCCTCCGACAGGGAAATTCACCCCTCCACTTT	CASSLRQGNSPLHF
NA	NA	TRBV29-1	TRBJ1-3	TGCAGCGTTGAAAAATGGTCAGCCCTAGAAGGGGACTCTGGAAACACCATATATTTT	CSVEKWSALEGDSGNTIYF
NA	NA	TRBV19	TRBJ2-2	TGTGCCAGTAGCATACTGACAAACGCGAACACCGGGGAGCTGTTTTTT	CASSILTNANTGELFF
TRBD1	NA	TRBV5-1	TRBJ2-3	TGCGCCAGCAGCACGACGGGACAGGGAGGGACAGATACGCAGTATTTT	CASSTTGQGGTDTQYF
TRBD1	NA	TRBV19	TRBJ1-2	TGTGCCAGTAGTATAATGGGACAGAGTAGTTATGGCTACACCTTC	CASSIMGQSSYGYTF
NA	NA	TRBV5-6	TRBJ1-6	TGTGCCAGCAGCTTGGGGCCAGGCGATTCACCCCTCCACTTT	CASSLGPGDSPLHF
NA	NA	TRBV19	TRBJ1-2	TGTGCCAGTAGTATAGAGCGGGATGACTATGGCTACACCTTC	CASSIERDDYGYTF
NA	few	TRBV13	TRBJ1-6	TGTGCCAGCAGCTTAAGAACAACCTATAATTCACCCCTCCACTTT	CASSLRTTYNSPLHF
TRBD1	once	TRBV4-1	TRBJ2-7	TGCGCCAGCAGCGGGGACAGGGGGTTTGCTTCCTACGAGCAGTACTTC	CASSGDRGFASYEQYF
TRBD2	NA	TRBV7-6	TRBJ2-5	TGTGCCAGCAGCTCATTCCCGGGACTAGCGGAAGAGACCCAGTACTTC	CASSSFPGLAEETQYF
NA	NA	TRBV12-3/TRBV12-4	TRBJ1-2	TGTGCCAGCAGTTTGGGGGGTGACTATGGCTACACCTTC	CASSLGGDYGYTF
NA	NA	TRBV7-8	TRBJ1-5	TGTGCCAGCATGGGAGGGTATAATCAGCCCCAGCATTTT	CASMGGYNQPQHF
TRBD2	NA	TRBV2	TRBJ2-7	TGTGCCAGCAGGGGACTAGGGATGAGCTCCTACGAGCAGTACTTC	CASRGLGMSSYEQYF
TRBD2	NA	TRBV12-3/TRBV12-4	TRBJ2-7	TGTGCCAGCAGTCGGACTAGCGAGGGCGAGCAGTACTTC	CASSRTSEGEQYF
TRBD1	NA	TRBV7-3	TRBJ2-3	TGTGCCAGCAGCGCCGGACAGGTCACAGATACGCAGTATTTT	CASSAGQVTDTQYF
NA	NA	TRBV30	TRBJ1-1	TGTGCCTGGAACGTAGGGGATAACACTGAAGCTTTCTTT	CAWNVGDNTEAFF
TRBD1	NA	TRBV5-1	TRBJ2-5	TGCGCCAGCAGCTTAAGGGGGCGTCAAGAGACCCAGTACTTC	CASSLRGRQETQYF
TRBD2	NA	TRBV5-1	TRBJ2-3	TGCGCCAGCAGCTTGTTCGCGGGAGCGGGCACAGATACGCAGTATTTT	CASSLFAGAGTDTQYF
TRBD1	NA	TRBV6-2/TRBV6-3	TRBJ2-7	TGTGCCAGCAGTACCCCTCTCGACAGGGCCTACGAGCAGTACTTC	CASSTPLDRAYEQYF
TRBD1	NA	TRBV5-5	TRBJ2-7	TGTGCCAGCAGTCCCGGGACAGGGTTGTCCTACGAGCAGTACTTC	CASSPGTGLSYEQYF
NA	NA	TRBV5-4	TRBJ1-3	TGTGCCAGCAGCTTGACAGGTCGCGGAAACACCATATATTTT	CASSLTGRGNTIYF
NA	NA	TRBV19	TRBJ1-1	TGTGCCAGTAGTAGGGAGGGCCTGATTGAAGCTTTCTTT	CASSREGLIEAFF
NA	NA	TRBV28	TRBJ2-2	TGTGCCAGCAGTAATGAGACTCACACCGGGGAGCTGTTTTTT	CASSNETHTGELFF
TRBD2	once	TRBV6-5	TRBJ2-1	TGTGCCAGCAAGGGACTACTCTACAATGAGCAGTTCTTC	CASKGLLYNEQFF
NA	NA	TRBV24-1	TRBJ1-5	TGTGCCACCAGTGGGGGGGGAAGTCAGCCCCAGCATTTT	CATSGGGSQPQHF
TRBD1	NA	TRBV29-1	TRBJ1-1	TGCAGCGTTGCCACAGGGGGAAAAACTGAAGCTTTCTTT	CSVATGGKTEAFF
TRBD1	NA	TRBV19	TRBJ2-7	TGTGCCAGTAGTACGGGACAGGGCCCAGGGGAGGAGCAGTACTTC	CASSTGQGPGEEQYF
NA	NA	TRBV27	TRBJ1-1	TGTGCCAGCAGTCCCGTGAGGAACACTGAAGCTTTCTTT	CASSPVRNTEAFF
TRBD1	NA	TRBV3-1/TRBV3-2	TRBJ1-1	TGTGCCAGCAGCCCTCACAGGGGGAGCGACACTGAAGCTTTCTTT	CASSPHRGSDTEAFF
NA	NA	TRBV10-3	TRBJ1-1	TGTGCCATCAGTGACTTAGGCAGGGATGGTACTGAAGCTTTCTTT	CAISDLGRDGTEAFF
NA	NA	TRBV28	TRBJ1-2	TGTGCCAGCAGTTTATTAAACAGCTATGGCTACACCTTC	CASSLLNSYGYTF
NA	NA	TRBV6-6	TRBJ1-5	TGTGCCAGCAGTCCCGGGGGGATTCAGCCCCAGCATTTT	CASSPGGIQPQHF
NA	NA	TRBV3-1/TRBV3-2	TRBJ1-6	TGTGCCAGCAGCCAACGATCCGATTATTGGGGCCTCAGCTCCTATAATTCACCCCTCCACTTT	CASSQRSDYWGLSSYNSPLHF
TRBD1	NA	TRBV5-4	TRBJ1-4	TGTGCCAGCAGCTCGTACCCCGGGACAGGGGAAGGAAAACTGTTTTTT	CASSSYPGTGEGKLFF
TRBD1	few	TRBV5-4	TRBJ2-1	TGTGCCAGCAGCTCCAGACAGGGGGTGGGTAATGAGCAGTTCTTC	CASSSRQGVGNEQFF
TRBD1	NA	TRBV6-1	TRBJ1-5	TGTGCCAGCAGTGACAGGGGGGCCGGCAATCAGCCCCAGCATTTT	CASSDRGAGNQPQHF
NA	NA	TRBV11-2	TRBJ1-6	TGTGCCAGCAGCTTAGAAGCGAATTCACCCCTCCACTTT	CASSLEANSPLHF
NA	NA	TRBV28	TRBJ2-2	TGTGCCAGTATAGGGGACACGACCTCCACCGGGGAGCTGTTTTTT	CASIGDTTSTGELFF